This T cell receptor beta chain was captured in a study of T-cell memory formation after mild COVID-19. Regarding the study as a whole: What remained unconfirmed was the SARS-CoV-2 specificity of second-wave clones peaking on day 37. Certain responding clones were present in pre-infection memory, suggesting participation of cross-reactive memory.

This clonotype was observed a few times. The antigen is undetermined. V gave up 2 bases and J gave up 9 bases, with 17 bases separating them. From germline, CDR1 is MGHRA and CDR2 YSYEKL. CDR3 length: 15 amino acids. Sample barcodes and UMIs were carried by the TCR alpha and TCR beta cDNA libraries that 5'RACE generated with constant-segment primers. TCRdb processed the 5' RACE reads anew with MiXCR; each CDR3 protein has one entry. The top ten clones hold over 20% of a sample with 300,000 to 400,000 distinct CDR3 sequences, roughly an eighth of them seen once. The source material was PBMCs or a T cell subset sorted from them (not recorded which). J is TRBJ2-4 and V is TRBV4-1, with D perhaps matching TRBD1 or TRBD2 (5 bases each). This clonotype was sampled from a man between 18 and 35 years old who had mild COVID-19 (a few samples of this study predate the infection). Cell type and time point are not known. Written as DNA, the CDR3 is TGCGCCAGCAGCCAAAGGGACCTCCGGGGAAGCATTCAGTACTTC. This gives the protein CASSQRDLRGSIQYF.